This is a list of T cell receptor beta chains from one sample in a study of PD-L1 blockade in urothelial cancer. The repertoire was sequenced with immunoSEQ multiplex PCR; TCRdb's copy has only in-frame clones and lacks some. The sample records around 27,000 clones, around 75% being singletons. The source was PBMCs, collected around atezolizumab (anti-PD-L1) treatment. Source of these receptors: a man in his forties or fifties with urothelial cancer. CDR3s include the opening cysteine and the closing phenylalanine or tryptophan.

>TRBJ2-5|TRBV19
CASSIRGLAGIQETQYF
>TRBJ2-1|TRBV7-8
CASSLVAGGNNEQFF
>TRBJ1-1|TRBV2
CASSGQGFGTEAFF
>TRBJ2-1|TRBV6-5
CASSPSSGYNEQFF
>TRBJ1-4|TRBV18
CASSQRDGGGEKLFF
>TRBJ1-1|TRBV19
CASSRRSDIVNTEAFF
>TRBJ1-1|TRBV10-1
CASSEVGGADTEAFF
>TRBJ1-3|TRBV15
CATSPDRAPGNTIYF
>TRBJ1-1|TRBV5-4
CASSFLTGNTEAFF
>TRBJ1-1|TRBV5-1
CASRRDRGRTEAFF
>TRBJ1-5|TRBV28
CASSPGGGRKPQHF
>TRBJ2-3|TRBV19
CASRESGGPRTDTQYF
>TRBJ1-1|TRBV6-5
CASSYSTGGWTEAFF
>TRBJ1-4|TRBV5-1
CASSLSTGNQKLFF
>TRBJ2-1|TRBV10-3
CAISVSREAYNEQFF
>TRBJ1-4|TRBV7-9
CASSLRGADEKLFF
>TRBJ2-1|TRBV27
CASRSLSGRASNEQFF
>TRBJ2-3|TRBV7-6
CASSPKGRGGGDTQYF
>TRBJ2-7|TRBV30
CAWSLGLESNEQYF